The present T cell receptor beta chain was sequenced within a study of T cell repertoires in cytomegalovirus infection. TCRdb re-called the reads with MiXCR, one entry per CDR3 protein. The top ten hold 85% to 95% of the sample, which has 84,000 or so distinct CDR3 sequences, around half seen once. This clonotype was recorded a few times. Its matching antigen is unknown. Germline CDR1 and CDR2: SQVTM and ANQGSEA. The J segment lost 3 bases and the V segment lost 3 bases, leaving 9 bases of the junction unmatched. This CDR3 is 15 amino acids long. The receptor was isolated from a human donor in good health (CMV status not recorded). Some clones in this sample may be carry-over from other donors' samples. The V and J genes are TRBV29-1 and TRBJ2-7; 9 positions agree with TRBD2. Sequenced here: CD8+ T cells from cultured PBMCs, sampled from culture after CMV antigen stimulation. CDR3 amino acids: CSVESTSGSYYEQYF. The CDR3, as DNA: TGCAGCGTTGAGAGTACTAGCGGGTCCTACTACGAGCAGTACTTC.